This T cell receptor beta chain appears in the sequencing data of a study of blood T cell repertoires in COVID-19. Study-wide context: The origin of the acute and convalescent COVID-19 samples was the United States, Italy and Spain. PBMCs, B-cell-depleted T cells, or T cells provided the cDNA or gDNA that made up the material.

The CDR3 runs 15 residues. Germline V gene data show CDR1 as SGHRS and CDR2 as YFSETQ. V lost 4 bases, J lost 1 base, and 5 bases stayed unmatched. Study processing details: Estimation of nucleated cell counts relied on the amplification of reference gene primers. TCRdb's table, derived via immunoSEQ multiplex PCR, lists solely in-frame clones and lacks some. V and J calls and clone size are given by that table; D and trimming were obtained from the DNA. The repertoire holds approximately 280,000 clones, with approximately 86% as singletons. What was sequenced was peripheral blood. V and J are TRBV5-1 and TRBJ1-5; 7 positions agree with TRBD1. This receptor was obtained from a man aged 18 to 35 with active or convalescent COVID-19. This CDR3 is CASSIGTASNQPQHF. The CDR3 DNA follows: TGCGCCAGCAGCATAGGGACAGCGAGCAATCAGCCCCAGCATTTT.